This T cell receptor beta chain emerged from a study of blood T cell repertoires in COVID-19. The wider study: The origin of the acute and convalescent COVID-19 samples was the United States, Italy and Spain. T cells, B-cell-depleted T cells, or PBMCs supplied cDNA or gDNA.

The germline CDR1 and CDR2 sequences are LNHNV and YYDKDF (reference sequence). Trimming shortened V by 0 bases and J by 9 bases, and 15 bases separated the two germline ends. CDR3 size: 16 residues. Per the original data handling: The assay estimated nucleated cells by amplifying reference gene primers. Generated by immunoSEQ multiplex PCR, the TCRdb table keeps only in-frame clones and is missing some. The DNA gave D and trimming, while V, J and clone size come from that table. The table has about 41,000 clones, over 80% seen once. V usage is TRBV15 and J usage is TRBJ1-6, with D tentatively TRBD1 (6 bases). Sequences were obtained from peripheral blood. This sequence originates from a woman of 80 years or more with acute or convalescent COVID-19. CDR3: CATSRDGWTESSPLHF. DNA of the CDR3: TGTGCCACCAGCAGAGATGGTTGGACAGAGAGTTCACCCCTCCACTTT.